The clone carrying this T cell receptor (beta chain) was recorded a few times. Antigen specificity is unknown. This sample is drawn from a study of T-cell reconstitution after alpha-beta-depleted transplantation in children. Study-wide findings and caveats: There were some patients whose high TCRbeta diversity at day 60 came from surviving recipient T cells and thymic progenitors. Expanded graft clones, several hundred of them, were reportedly the source of alpha-beta T cells about two months after transplant. T-cell counts and diversity at one year post-transplant came mainly from newly produced T cells.

V was clipped by 8 bases and J by 4 bases; unmatched bases: 8. The CDR3 totals 14 residues. Per the germline V gene, CDR1 is SGHVS and CDR2 is FQNEAQ. TCRbeta library preparation incorporated unique molecular identifiers. TCRdb re-called the PCR reads through MiXCR, storing one row per CDR3 protein. The sample yields 250,000 to 350,000 distinct CDR3 sequences, 23% seen once. J is TRBJ1-5 and V is TRBV7-8; 7 bases align to TRBD1. Sample: PBMCs, mostly from graft donor cells, taken 180 days after TCRalphabeta/CD19-depleted stem cell transplant. The receptor's source is a male patient between 5 and 17 years old who had a stem cell transplant for acute lymphoblastic leukemia, so the T cells may come from the graft donor. CDR3 sequence (DNA): TGTGCCAGCGGAACAGGGGTGAGGAATCAGCCCCAGCATTTT. Its protein product is CASGTGVRNQPQHF. The whole variable domain, remainder taken from reference TRBV7-8 and TRBJ1-5, is GAGVSQSPRYKVAKRGQDVALRCDPISGHVSLFWYQQALGQGPEFLTYFQNEAQLDKSGLPSDRFFAERPEGSVSTLKIQRTQQEDSAVYLCASGTGVRNQPQHFGDGTRLSIL.